Listed here are 6 T cell receptor beta chains from one sample, sequenced in a study of blood T cell repertoires in COVID-19. Profiling relied on immunoSEQ multiplex PCR, and the TCRdb table lists in-frame clones only, not all of them. Found here are fewer than 110,000 clones, more than 80% of them singletons; the top ten hold 3% to 4.5%. Sequenced: peripheral blood. Receptors were obtained from a woman in her fifties or sixties with acute or convalescent COVID-19.

This sequence joins TRBV18 and TRBJ1-1; TRBD1 is a possible D gene (6 bases). Germline V gene lookup returns CDR1 KGHSH and CDR2 LQKENI. Trimming shortened V by 1 base and J by 3 bases, and 12 bases separated the two germline ends. The CDR3 has 15 residues. The chain's CDR3 is CASSPRGGVYTEAFF. The CDR3 DNA sequence: TGTGCCAGCTCACCACGGGGGGGCGTCTACACTGAAGCTTTCTTT.

The J gene is TRBJ1-2, the V gene TRBV27; 9 bases are a match to TRBD1. Germline V gene data show CDR1 as MNHEY and CDR2 as SMNVEV (reference sequence). Trimming removed 5 bases from V and 10 bases from J; junction bases left unmatched: 8. The CDR3 length is 13 residues. This CDR3 is CASSPGQGLPYTF. The DNA for the CDR3 is TGTGCCAGCAGTCCCGGACAGGGGTTGCCCTACACCTTC.

V and J are TRBV5-1 and TRBJ2-7; 10 bases line up with TRBD1. The J segment lost 1 base and the V segment lost 4 bases, leaving 5 bases of the junction unmatched. CDR3 length equals 15 residues. The germline CDR1 and CDR2 sequences are SGHRS and YFSETQ. The CDR3 sequence is CASSLQGQGSYEQYF. Here the CDR3 DNA reads TGCGCCAGCAGCCTTCAGGGACAGGGGTCCTACGAGCAGTACTTC.

Here the CDR3 reads CASSQGLAGGGGTDTQYF. CDR3 DNA sequence: TGTGCCAGCAGCCAGGGACTAGCGGGAGGAGGGGGCACAGATACGCAGTATTTT. The chain links TRBV4-2 to TRBJ2-3; 15 nucleotides match TRBD2. V shed 3 bases and J 1 base; nucleotides not matched to a gene: 5. This CDR3 region has 18 residues. CDR1 and CDR2 from the germline V gene are LGHNA and YNFKEQ.

In this sample, this clone turned up once. The J gene is TRBJ1-2, the V gene TRBV11-3; D remains ambiguous. The CDR3 consists of 13 residues. Germline CDR1 SGHNT, CDR2 YENEEA. V was trimmed by 0 bases and J by 6 bases, leaving 8 bases between them. The CDR3 reads CASSLEYTDGYTF. CDR3 sequence (DNA): TGTGCCAGCAGCTTAGAGTATACGGATGGCTACACCTTC.

The chain has TRBV6-6 and TRBJ1-1, with no clear D. Trimming left V 6 bases short and J 5 bases short, with 13 bases between. CDR3 length: 13 amino acids. Germline CDR1 and CDR2: MNHNY and SVGAGI (reference sequence). CDR3 protein: CASSGPPGTEAFF. CDR3 sequence (DNA): TGTGCCAGCAGCGGGCCCCCGGGGACTGAAGCTTTCTTT.